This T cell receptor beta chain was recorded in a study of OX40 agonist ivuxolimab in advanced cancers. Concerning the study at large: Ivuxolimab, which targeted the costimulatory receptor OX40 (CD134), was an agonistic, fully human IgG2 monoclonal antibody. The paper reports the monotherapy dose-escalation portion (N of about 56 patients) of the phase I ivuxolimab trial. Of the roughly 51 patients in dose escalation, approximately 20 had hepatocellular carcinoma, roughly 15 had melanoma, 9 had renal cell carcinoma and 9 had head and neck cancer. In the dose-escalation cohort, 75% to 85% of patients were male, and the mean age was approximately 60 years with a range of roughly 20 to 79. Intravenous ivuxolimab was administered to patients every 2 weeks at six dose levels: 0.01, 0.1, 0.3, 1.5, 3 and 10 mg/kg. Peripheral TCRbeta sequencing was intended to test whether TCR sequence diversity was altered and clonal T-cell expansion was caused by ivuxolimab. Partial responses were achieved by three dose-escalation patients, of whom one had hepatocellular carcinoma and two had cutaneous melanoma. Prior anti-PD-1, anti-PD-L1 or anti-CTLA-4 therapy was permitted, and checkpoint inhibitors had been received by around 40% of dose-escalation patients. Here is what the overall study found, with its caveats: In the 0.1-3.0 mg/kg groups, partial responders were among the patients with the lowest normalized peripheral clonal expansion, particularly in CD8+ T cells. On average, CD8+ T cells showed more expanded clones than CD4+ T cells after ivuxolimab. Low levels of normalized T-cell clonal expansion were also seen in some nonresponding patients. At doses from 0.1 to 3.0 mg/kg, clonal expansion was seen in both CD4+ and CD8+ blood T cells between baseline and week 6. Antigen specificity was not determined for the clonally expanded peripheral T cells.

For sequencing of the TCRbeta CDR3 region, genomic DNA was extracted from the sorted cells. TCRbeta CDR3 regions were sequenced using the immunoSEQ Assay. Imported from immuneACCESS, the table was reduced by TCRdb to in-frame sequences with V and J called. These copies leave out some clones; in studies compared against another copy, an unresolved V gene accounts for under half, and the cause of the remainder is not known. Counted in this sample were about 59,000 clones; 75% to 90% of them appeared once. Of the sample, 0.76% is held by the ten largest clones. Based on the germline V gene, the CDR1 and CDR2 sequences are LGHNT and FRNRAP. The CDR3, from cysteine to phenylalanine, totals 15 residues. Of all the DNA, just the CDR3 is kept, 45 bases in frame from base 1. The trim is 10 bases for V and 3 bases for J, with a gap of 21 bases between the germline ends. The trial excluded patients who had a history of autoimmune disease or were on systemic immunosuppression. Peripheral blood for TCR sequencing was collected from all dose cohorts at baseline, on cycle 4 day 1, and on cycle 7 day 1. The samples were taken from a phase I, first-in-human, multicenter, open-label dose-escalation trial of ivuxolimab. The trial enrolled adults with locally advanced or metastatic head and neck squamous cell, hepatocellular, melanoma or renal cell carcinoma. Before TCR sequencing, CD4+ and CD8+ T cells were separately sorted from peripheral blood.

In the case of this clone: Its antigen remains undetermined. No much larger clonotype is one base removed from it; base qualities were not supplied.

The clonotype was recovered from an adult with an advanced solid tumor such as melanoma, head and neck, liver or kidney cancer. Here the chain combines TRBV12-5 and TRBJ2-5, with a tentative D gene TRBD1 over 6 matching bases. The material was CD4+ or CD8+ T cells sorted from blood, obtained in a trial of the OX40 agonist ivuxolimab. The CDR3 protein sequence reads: CAKGITVQGEETQYF. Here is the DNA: TGTGCTAAGGGTATAACGGTACAGGGTGAAGAGACCCAGTACTTC.